This is a list of T cell receptor beta chains from one sample in a study of blood T cell repertoires in COVID-19. The protocol was immunoSEQ multiplex PCR, while the TCRdb copy is restricted to in-frame clones and leaves out a portion. This table holds under 300,000 clones, 85% to 90% found once. Sequencing was done on a sample of PBMCs or T cells enriched from blood (not recorded which). These receptors came from a woman in her 50s who had recovered from COVID-19. Both conserved end residues are part of each CDR3.

TRBJ1-4,TRBV7-7,CASSLATEGGMEKLFF
TRBJ1-6,TRBV18,CASSPQFSGQDNSPLHF
TRBJ2-5,TRBV19,CASTEQGEWETQYF
TRBJ2-1,TRBV5-5,CASSLVGGEQFF
TRBJ1-1,TRBV5-1,CASSLEKEGADAFF
TRBJ2-5,TRBV10-3,CAISGGVQETQYF
TRBJ2-5,TRBV24-1,CATSVGGDQETQYF
TRBJ1-1,TRBV19,CASSPWDSMSRTEAFF
TRBJ1-3,TRBV7-2,CASSRTASGNTIYF
TRBJ1-4,TRBV2,CASSGTGFNEKLFF
TRBJ2-2,TRBV5-1,CASSLGGRYTGELFF
TRBJ1-2,TRBV28,CASSRRDSVSGYTF
TRBJ2-1,TRBV9,CASSVGYGSVLNEQFF
TRBJ1-1,TRBV4-1,CASSQAYRGTTEAFF
TRBJ2-7,TRBV18,CASSPGQNYEQYF
TRBJ1-6,TRBV30,CAHRGSYNSPLHF
TRBJ2-1,TRBV19,CASSMRARLDEQFF
TRBJ1-4,TRBV7-8,CASSLISGGFVTNEKLFF
TRBJ2-3,TRBV3-1/TRBV3-2,CASSPKTGTQYF
TRBJ1-3,TRBV9,CASSADSQNSGNTIYF
TRBJ2-1,TRBV11-3,CASSKLGGESNEQFF